The 3 T cell receptor beta chains presented below share a single source sample, sequenced in a study of blood T cell repertoires in COVID-19. Libraries were prepared by immunoSEQ multiplex PCR; TCRdb keeps only in-frame clonotypes and omits some of them. The sample includes some 130,000 clones, around 88% of them seen just once. The sample taken for sequencing was peripheral blood. Receptor source: a man between 60 and 70 years old with COVID-19, enrolled during active disease.

This chain connects TRBV7-3 to TRBJ1-2, with D perhaps matching TRBD1 (6 bases). This CDR3 is built from 13 residues. Trimming took 2 bases from V and 8 from J, leaving 12 bases between them. Germline loops: CDR1 SGHTA, CDR2 FQGTGA. The CDR3 here is CASSLLRGTGYTF. The CDR3 DNA sequence: TGTGCCAGCAGCTTACTTAGGGGGACGGGCTACACCTTC.

This clone was seen just once. This chain links TRBV18 with TRBJ1-6, with TRBD1 matching over 8 bases. The CDR3 is 14 amino acids. The junction had 0 bases not matched to a gene; V was cut back by 3 bases and J by 5 bases. Looked up from germline, CDR1 is KGHSH and CDR2 is LQKENI. CDR3 bases: TGTGCCAGCTCACCCAGGGGGCATAATTCACCCCTCCACTTT. Its translation: CASSPRGHNSPLHF.

This chain joins TRBV19 and TRBJ2-5; 8 nucleotides align to TRBD1. The length of the CDR3 is 14 residues. Germline CDR1 reads LNHDA; CDR2 reads SQIVND (reference sequence). The V gene end was trimmed by 5 bases and the J gene end by 4 bases; junction bases not matched to a gene: 6. The CDR3 loop reads CASSAQGGRETQYF. The CDR3 region has the DNA TGTGCCAGTAGTGCACAGGGGGGCAGAGAGACCCAGTACTTC.